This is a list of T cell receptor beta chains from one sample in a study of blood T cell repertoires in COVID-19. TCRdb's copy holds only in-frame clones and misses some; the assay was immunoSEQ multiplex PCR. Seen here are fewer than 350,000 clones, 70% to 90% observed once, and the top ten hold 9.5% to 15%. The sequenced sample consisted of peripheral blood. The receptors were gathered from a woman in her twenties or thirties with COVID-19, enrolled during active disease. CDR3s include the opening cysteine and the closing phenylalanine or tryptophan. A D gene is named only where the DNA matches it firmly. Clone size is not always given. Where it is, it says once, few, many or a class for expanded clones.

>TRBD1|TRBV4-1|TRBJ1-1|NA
CASSPQGTEAFF
TGCGCCAGCAGCCCACAGGGGACTGAAGCTTTCTTT
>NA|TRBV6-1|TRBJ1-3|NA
CASSEGGPGNTIYF
TGTGCCAGCAGTGAAGGGGGGCCTGGAAACACCATATATTTT
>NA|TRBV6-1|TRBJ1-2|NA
CASSEAQVYHDSQPIYGYTF
TGTGCCAGCAGTGAAGCGCAAGTTTATCACGACAGCCAGCCCATCTATGGCTACACCTTC
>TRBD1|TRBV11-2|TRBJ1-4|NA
CASSSPDRVNEKLFF
TGTGCCAGCAGCTCCCCCGACAGGGTAAATGAAAAACTGTTTTTT
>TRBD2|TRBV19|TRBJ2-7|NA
CASSIGLAGGSYEQYF
TGTGCCAGTAGTATCGGACTAGCGGGGGGTAGCTACGAGCAGTACTTC
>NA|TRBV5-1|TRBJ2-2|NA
CAVQGTGELFF
TGCGCGGTACAGGGAACCGGGGAGCTGTTTTTT
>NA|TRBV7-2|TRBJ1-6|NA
CASSPWGGGGNSPLHF
TGTGCCAGCAGCCCGTGGGGTGGGGGGGGTAATTCACCCCTCCACTTT
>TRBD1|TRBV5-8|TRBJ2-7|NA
CASTQGDAPLKFYEQYF
TGTGCCAGCACCCAGGGGGACGCCCCACTAAAGTTCTACGAGCAGTACTTC
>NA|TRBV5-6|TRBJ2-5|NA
CASSLGPRTGGKTQYF
TGTGCCAGCAGCTTGGGGCCCAGAACAGGCGGAAAGACCCAGTACTTC
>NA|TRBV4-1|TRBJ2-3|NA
CASSQGPRSDTQYF
TGCGCCAGCAGCCAGGGCCCAAGGTCAGATACGCAGTATTTT
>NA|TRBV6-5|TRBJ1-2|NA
CASSLQGSGYTF
TGTGCCAGCAGTCTTCAGGGAAGTGGCTACACCTTC
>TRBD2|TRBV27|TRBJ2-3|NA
CASGRDYQKYF
TGTGCCAGCGGCCGGGACTACCAAAAGTATTTT
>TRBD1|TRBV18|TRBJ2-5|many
CASSPDRGLETQYF
TGTGCCAGCTCACCGGACAGGGGGCTAGAGACCCAGTACTTC
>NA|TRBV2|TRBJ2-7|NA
CASSEEEAGAHWGQYF
TGTGCCAGCAGTGAAGAGGAGGCAGGGGCCCACTGGGGACAGTACTTC
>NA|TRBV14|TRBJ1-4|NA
CASSQQEFRVEDEKLFF
TGTGCCAGCAGCCAACAGGAGTTCAGGGTTGAGGATGAAAAACTGTTTTTT
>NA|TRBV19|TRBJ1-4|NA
CASTRATNEKLFF
TGTGCCAGTACGAGGGCAACTAATGAAAAACTGTTTTTT
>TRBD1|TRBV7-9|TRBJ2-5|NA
CASSLGQGSQETQYF
TGTGCCAGCAGCTTAGGACAGGGGTCCCAAGAGACCCAGTACTTC
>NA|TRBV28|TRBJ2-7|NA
CASRAGGQFYEQYF
TGTGCCAGCAGGGCCGGGGGGCAGTTCTACGAGCAGTACTTC
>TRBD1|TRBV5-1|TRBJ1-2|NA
CASSVTGPLGYTF
TGCGCCAGCAGCGTGACAGGGCCTTTGGGCTACACCTTC
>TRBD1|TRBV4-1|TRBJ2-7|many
CASSLRDREGSYEQYF
TGCGCCAGCAGCCTTCGGGACAGGGAAGGATCCTACGAGCAGTACTTC
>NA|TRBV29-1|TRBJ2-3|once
CSVVPGSGTDTQYF
TGCAGCGTTGTACCAGGGTCGGGCACAGATACGCAGTATTTT
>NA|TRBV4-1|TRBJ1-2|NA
CASSQAPTANGYTF
TGCGCCAGCAGCCAAGCGCCGACAGCGAATGGCTACACCTTC
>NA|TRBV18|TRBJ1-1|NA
CASSPTEGAFF
TGTGCCAGCTCACCTACAGAGGGAGCTTTCTTT
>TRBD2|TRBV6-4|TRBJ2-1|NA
CASSDSKPWRGGLGEQFF
TGTGCCAGCAGTGACTCGAAGCCCTGGCGGGGGGGGTTAGGTGAGCAGTTCTTC
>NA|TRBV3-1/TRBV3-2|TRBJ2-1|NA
CASRKVRGGNEQFF
TGTGCCAGCAGAAAAGTACGGGGTGGCAATGAGCAGTTCTTC
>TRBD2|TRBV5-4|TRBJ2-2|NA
CASSLVGLAGITGELFF
TGTGCCAGCAGCTTGGTGGGACTAGCGGGGATCACCGGGGAGCTGTTTTTT
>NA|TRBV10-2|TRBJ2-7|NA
CASGRLGYEQYF
TGCGCCAGCGGACGACTAGGCTACGAGCAGTACTTC
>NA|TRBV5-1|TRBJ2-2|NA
CASSLDHSPTGELFF
TGCGCCAGCAGCTTGGATCACAGCCCCACCGGGGAGCTGTTTTTT
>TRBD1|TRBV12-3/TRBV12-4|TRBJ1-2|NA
CASSFRTGGGYTF
TGTGCCAGCAGTTTCCGTACAGGGGGAGGCTACACCTTC
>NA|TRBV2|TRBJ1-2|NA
CASSGTPQVDYGYTF
TGTGCCAGCTCTGGGACTCCCCAGGTGGACTATGGCTACACCTTC
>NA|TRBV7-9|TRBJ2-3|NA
CASSGQNADTQYF
TGTGCCAGCAGCGGACAGAACGCAGATACGCAGTATTTT
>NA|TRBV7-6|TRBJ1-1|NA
CASSPRQASWTEAFF
TGTGCCAGCAGTCCCCGCCAGGCGAGTTGGACTGAAGCTTTCTTT
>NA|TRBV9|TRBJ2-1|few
CASSVATGEQFF
TGTGCCAGCAGCGTAGCAACGGGGGAGCAGTTCTTC
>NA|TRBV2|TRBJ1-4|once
CASSGGLGEKLFF
TGTGCCAGCAGTGGGGGCTTAGGGGAAAAACTGTTTTTT
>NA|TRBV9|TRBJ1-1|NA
CASSVAPWGVNTEAFF
TGTGCCAGCAGCGTAGCTCCGTGGGGGGTGAACACTGAAGCTTTCTTT
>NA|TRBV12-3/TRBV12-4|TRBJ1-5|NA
CASSPLEGRPQHF
TGTGCCAGCAGTCCCCTGGAAGGGAGGCCCCAGCATTTT
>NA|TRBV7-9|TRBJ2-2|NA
CASSFFSSENTGELFF
TGTGCCAGCAGCTTCTTTTCCAGCGAGAACACCGGGGAGCTGTTTTTT
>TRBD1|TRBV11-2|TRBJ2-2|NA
CASRPLTGGAAGELFF
TGTGCCAGCAGACCCTTGACAGGGGGCGCGGCCGGGGAGCTGTTTTTT
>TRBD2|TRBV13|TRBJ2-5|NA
CASSLRVAGEKETQYF
TGTGCCAGCAGCTTACGGGTAGCGGGGGAGAAAGAGACCCAGTACTTC
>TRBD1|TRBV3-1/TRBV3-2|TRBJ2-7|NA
CASSPTGIYEQYF
TGTGCCAGCAGCCCGACAGGGATCTACGAGCAGTACTTC
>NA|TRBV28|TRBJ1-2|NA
CASSLPPGKGNGYTF
TGTGCCAGCAGTTTACCGCCCGGGAAGGGAAATGGCTACACCTTC
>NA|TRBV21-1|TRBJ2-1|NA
CASTDVEVCNEQFF
TGTGCCAGCACCGACGTTGAGGTCTGCAATGAGCAGTTCTTC
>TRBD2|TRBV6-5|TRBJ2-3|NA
CASSYSGRGTTDTQYF
TGTGCCAGCAGTTACAGTGGGCGGGGGACCACAGATACGCAGTATTTT
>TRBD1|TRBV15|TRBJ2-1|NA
CATSERTGSTNEQFF
TGTGCCACCAGCGAACGGACAGGATCCACGAATGAGCAGTTCTTC
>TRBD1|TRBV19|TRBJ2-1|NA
CASSNPGQGSHEQFF
TGTGCCAGTAGTAATCCGGGACAGGGGAGCCATGAGCAGTTCTTC
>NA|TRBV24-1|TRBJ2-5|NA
CATSDSGQQETQYF
TGTGCCACCAGTGATTCCGGACAGCAAGAGACCCAGTACTTC
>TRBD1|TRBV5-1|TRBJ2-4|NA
CASSQRQGWENIQYF
TGCGCCAGCAGTCAAAGACAGGGGTGGGAAAACATTCAGTACTTC
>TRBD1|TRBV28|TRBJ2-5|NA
CASRTPGTGAGETQYF
TGTGCCAGCAGAACTCCCGGGACAGGGGCGGGGGAGACCCAGTACTTC
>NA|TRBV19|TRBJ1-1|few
CASSAGSGRETEAFF
TGTGCCAGTAGTGCCGGGTCAGGGCGAGAGACTGAAGCTTTCTTT
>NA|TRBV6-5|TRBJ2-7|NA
CASSYSYRGGYEQYF
TGTGCCAGCAGTTACTCCTACAGGGGGGGGTACGAGCAGTACTTC
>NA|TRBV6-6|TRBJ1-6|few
CASSYDRGKGSPLHF
TGTGCCAGCAGTTACGATCGGGGAAAAGGATCACCCCTCCACTTT
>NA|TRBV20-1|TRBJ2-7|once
CSARDYAGQYF
TGCAGTGCTAGAGATTATGCCGGGCAGTACTTC
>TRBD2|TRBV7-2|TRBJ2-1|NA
CASSFSWTSWNEQFF
TGTGCCAGCAGCTTCAGCTGGACTAGCTGGAATGAGCAGTTCTTC
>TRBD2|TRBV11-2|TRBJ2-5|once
CASRPSAGGQETQYF
TGTGCCAGCAGACCCTCAGCGGGGGGCCAAGAGACCCAGTACTTC
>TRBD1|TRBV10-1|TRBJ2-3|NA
CASSGRTGGTDTQYF
TGCGCCAGCAGTGGGAGGACAGGGGGTACAGATACGCAGTATTTT
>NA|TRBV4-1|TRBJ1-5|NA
CASSQTGYLNQPQHF
TGCGCCAGCAGCCAAACAGGGTATCTAAATCAGCCCCAGCATTTT
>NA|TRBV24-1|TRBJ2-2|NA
CATSDTDSTGELFF
TGTGCCACCAGTGATACGGACAGCACCGGGGAGCTGTTTTTT
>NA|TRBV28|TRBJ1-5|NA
CASRKKGNQPQHF
TGTGCCAGCAGAAAGAAGGGGAATCAGCCCCAGCATTTT
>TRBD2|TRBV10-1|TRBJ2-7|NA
CASSEEAGGPGATVEQYF
TGCGCCAGCAGTGAAGAGGCGGGGGGGCCAGGGGCTACCGTCGAGCAGTACTTC
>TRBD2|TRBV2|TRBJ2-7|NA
CASSAASGRAPYEQYF
TGTGCCAGCAGTGCGGCTTCAGGGAGGGCTCCCTACGAGCAGTACTTC